This is a list of T cell receptor beta chains from one sample in a study of blood T cells in healthy people across ages. MiXCR was run by TCRdb on the 5' RACE reads, yielding one entry per CDR3 protein. The table records around 1,800,000 distinct CDR3 sequences, around 40% of them present only once. Input material: blood. The receptors originated from a human donor in good health. Both conserved end residues are part of each CDR3. D genes are given only for firm matches. The size entry is marked missing in some rows and otherwise reads once, few, many or a size class.

clone_size	v_call	d_call	j_call	cdr3_length	cdr3_nt	cdr3_aa
.	TRBV27	.	TRBJ2-3	16	TGTGCCAGCAGCACCCAGGGTCCCGTAGAGACAGATACGCAGTATTTT	CASSTQGPVETDTQYF
.	TRBV29-1	TRBD1	TRBJ2-1	12	TGCAGCGGGGGGACAGGGGCCAATGAGCAGTTCTTC	CSGGTGANEQFF
few	TRBV27	.	TRBJ2-7	14	TGTGCCAGCAGTTTACGGGGGCTGATATACGAGCAGTACTTC	CASSLRGLIYEQYF
once	TRBV5-6	TRBD1	TRBJ2-5	15	TGTGCCAGCAGCCCCAAGGACAGGGCAGAAGAGACCCAGTACTTC	CASSPKDRAEETQYF
.	TRBV6-2/TRBV6-3	.	TRBJ1-2	17	TGTGCCAGCAGTTACACCCCCGGGACGTGGACTAACTATGGCTACACCTTC	CASSYTPGTWTNYGYTF
few	TRBV6-2/TRBV6-3	.	TRBJ2-3	18	TGTGCCAGCAGTTACTCCCGGAACCGATTGAGGGTCACAGATACGCAGTATTTT	CASSYSRNRLRVTDTQYF
once	TRBV11-2	.	TRBJ1-2	16	TGTGCCAGCAGCTTAAGTTCCCCAGGGATGGGGTATGGCTACACCTTC	CASSLSSPGMGYGYTF
.	TRBV5-1	TRBD1	TRBJ2-5	16	TGCGCCAGCAGCTTAGGGACAGGCCTTCAGAGGGAGACCCAGTACTTC	CASSLGTGLQRETQYF
.	TRBV3-1	TRBD1	TRBJ1-5	16	TGTGCCAGCAGCCAAGTGGGGACAGGGGTGGGACAGCCCCAGCATTTT	CASSQVGTGVGQPQHF
.	TRBV7-9	.	TRBJ2-3	16	TGTGCCAGCAGTCCCGACCGAGGGGGGGGCACAGATACGCAGTATTTT	CASSPDRGGGTDTQYF
few	TRBV6-5	.	TRBJ1-2	17	TGTGCCAGCAGTTACTCGAAACAGAGGCGGTTTTCGGAAGGCTACACCTTC	CASSYSKQRRFSEGYTF
few	TRBV20-1	.	TRBJ2-7	13	TGCAGTGCTAGATGGGCAGGGGAGGACGAGCAGTACTTC	CSARWAGEDEQYF
.	TRBV29-1	.	TRBJ1-1	13	TGCAGCGTACTAAGGACGGTGAACACTGAAGCTTTCTTT	CSVLRTVNTEAFF
few	TRBV6-5	TRBD2	TRBJ2-5	16	TGTGCCAGCAGTCCGGGACTAGCGGGGACCACAGGGACCCAGTACTTC	CASSPGLAGTTGTQYF
.	TRBV7-8	TRBD1	TRBJ2-7	15	TGTGCCAGCAGCTTTTCAGAGACAGGGGACTACGAGCAGTACTTC	CASSFSETGDYEQYF
.	TRBV27	.	TRBJ2-3	16	TGTGCCAGCAGTTTATTGGCAGGGCCTTACACAGATACGCAGTATTTT	CASSLLAGPYTDTQYF
few	TRBV6-2/TRBV6-3	.	TRBJ2-7	13	TGTGCCAGCATGAGGGACACAACCTACGAGCAGTACTTC	CASMRDTTYEQYF
.	TRBV9	TRBD1	TRBJ2-4	14	TGTGCCAGCAGCCCCGGGACAGGGACTGTTGAGCAGTACTTC	CASSPGTGTVEQYF
.	TRBV12-3/TRBV12-4	TRBD2	TRBJ2-3	15	TGTGCCAGCAGTACTAGCGGAGTGAGCACAGATGCGGAGTATTTT	CASSTSGVSTDAEYF
.	TRBV5-6	TRBD2	TRBJ2-7	13	TGTGCCAGCAGCTTACTAGCGCGCTACGAGCAGTACTTC	CASSLLARYEQYF
few	TRBV5-1	.	TRBJ2-4	13	TGCGCCAGCAGAGGGGGGGCGGAAAACATTCAGTACTTC	CASRGGAENIQYF
.	TRBV28	.	TRBJ2-7	15	TGTGCCACCTTGGGGGTTGATGCAACCCTCTACGAGCAGTACTTC	CATLGVDATLYEQYF
.	TRBV27	TRBD1	TRBJ2-7	14	TGTGCCAGCAGCCGGGGGGACAGGGGCTACGAGCAGTACTTC	CASSRGDRGYEQYF
.	TRBV4-3	.	TRBJ2-2	17	TGCGCCAGCAGCCAAGATCCAGCAGGGGCGAACACCGGGGAGCTGTTTTTT	CASSQDPAGANTGELFF
.	TRBV24-1	TRBD1	TRBJ1-2	14	TGTGCCACCAGAGGGACAGGCCCCTCCTATGGCTACACCTTC	CATRGTGPSYGYTF
.	TRBV2	.	TRBJ1-1	14	TGTGCCAGCATTGAAGAGTGGGGGAACACTGAAGCTTTCTTT	CASIEEWGNTEAFF
.	TRBV5-1	.	TRBJ1-4	15	TGCGCCAGCAGCTCCTCGGACGGATTTAATGAAAAACTGTTTTTT	CASSSSDGFNEKLFF
.	TRBV5-1	.	TRBJ1-4	16	TGCGCCAGCAGCCGGCGGGGTGGTATGGCTAATGAAAAACTGTTTTTT	CASSRRGGMANEKLFF
.	TRBV7-2	.	TRBJ1-4	15	TGTGCCAGCAGCTGGTCGCAGGGTTTGGGTGAAAAACTGTTTTTT	CASSWSQGLGEKLFF
.	TRBV29-1	.	TRBJ1-2	14	TGCAGCGTTGAAGAAGGGGACCTTTATGGCGGCTACACCTTC	CSVEEGDLYGGYTF
.	TRBV7-2	TRBD1	TRBJ1-1	14	TGTGCCAGCAGCCGGGACAGGGGGCCCACTGAAGCTTTCTTT	CASSRDRGPTEAFF
.	TRBV29-1	TRBD2	TRBJ2-1	14	TGCAGCGTTCGGGCCAGCGGGGAATACAATGAGCAGTTCTTC	CSVRASGEYNEQFF
few	TRBV7-8	.	TRBJ2-7	15	TGTGCCAGCAGCTTAGAAACGAGGGACACCTACGAGCAGTACTTC	CASSLETRDTYEQYF
.	TRBV12-3/TRBV12-4	.	TRBJ2-3	14	TGTGCCAGCACTCGGGACTCCGTCACAGATACGCAGTATTTT	CASTRDSVTDTQYF
.	TRBV4-1	.	TRBJ1-5	15	TGCGCCAGCAGCCAAGGTCTGTTTGGCAATCAGCCCCAGCATTTT	CASSQGLFGNQPQHF
.	TRBV7-9	.	TRBJ2-7	19	TGTGCCAGCAGCTCCTTCCGGGACTCCCGACCAATTAGCTCCTACGAGCAGTACTTC	CASSSFRDSRPISSYEQYF
.	TRBV7-2	TRBD1	TRBJ1-4	14	TGTGCCAGCAGGCCAGGGGGGGGAAATGAAAAACTGTTTTTT	CASRPGGGNEKLFF
few	TRBV20-1	.	TRBJ1-1	11	TGCAGTGCTAGATTACCAGATGAAGCTTTCTTT	CSARLPDEAFF
.	TRBV10-3	TRBD2	TRBJ2-3	14	TGTGCCATCAAAGCGGGGGGCAGCACAGATACGCAGTATTTT	CAIKAGGSTDTQYF
.	TRBV7-2	.	TRBJ1-1	13	TGTGCCAGCAGCTTCCTAAGGACAGAAGAAGCTTTCTTT	CASSFLRTEEAFF
.	TRBV24-1	.	TRBJ1-5	14	TGTGCCACCAGTGATGCAGGGCACAGTCAGCCCCAGCATTTT	CATSDAGHSQPQHF
.	TRBV29-1	TRBD1	TRBJ2-1	16	TGCAGCGTTGAAGGAGAACAGGGGAGAGACTACAATGAGCAGTTCTTC	CSVEGEQGRDYNEQFF
.	TRBV6-1	.	TRBJ1-5	17	TGTGCCAGCACCACCAAGGGCACAGGCCCTTACAATCAGCCCCAGCATTTT	CASTTKGTGPYNQPQHF
.	TRBV5-1	.	TRBJ2-7	14	TGCGCCAGCAGCTTGAAAGGGCTTACCTACGAGCAGTACTTC	CASSLKGLTYEQYF